Sequencing of this TCR beta chain was carried out in a study of technical replicates of blood from a handful of donors. The assay was immunoSEQ multiplex PCR, and TCRdb's table has in-frame clones only and misses some. In the table there are 90,000 to 100,000 clones, approximately 95% of which are singletons. CDR3 length: 14 residues. V dropped 2 bases and J dropped 7; count of bases not matched to a gene: 4. Germline loops: CDR1 MNHEY, CDR2 SMNVEV (reference sequence). The material sequenced was T cells isolated from PBMCs. The clonotype originates from a human donor in good health. The genes are TRBV27 and TRBJ2-2; 7 bases map to TRBD2. CDR3 residues: CASSLGSGGGELFF. CDR3 nucleotides: TGTGCCAGCAGTTTAGGCTCGGGGGGCGGGGAGCTGTTTTTT.